These T cell receptor beta chains were read from a single sample in a study of T-cell reconstitution after alpha-beta-depleted transplantation in children. TCRdb recomputed calls from the PCR reads with MiXCR, one row per CDR3 protein. This sample carries approximately 6,200 distinct CDR3 sequences, about 15% of them seen once, and the ten largest clones take over 5%. The sample was PBMCs, taken before TCRalphabeta/CD19-depleted stem cell transplant. The receptor set was obtained from a boy between 10 and 17 years old with acute lymphoblastic leukemia, due to receive a stem cell transplant. Each CDR3 is given with its conserved first and last residue. The order of the fields is clone size, D gene, V gene, J gene, CDR3 protein, CDR3 DNA. The D gene is left open where the match is weak. Rows give clone size only sometimes, using once, few, many, or a class for an expanded clone.

clone_size: medium-sized; d_call: -; v_call: TRBV20-1; j_call: TRBJ2-2; cdr3_aa: CSARRAGNTGELFF; cdr3_nt: TGCAGTGCTAGACGCGCCGGGAACACCGGGGAGCTGTTTTTT
clone_size: medium-sized; d_call: -; v_call: TRBV5-1; j_call: TRBJ1-1; cdr3_aa: CASSSNPAVGVTEAFF; cdr3_nt: TGCGCCAGCAGCTCGAATCCAGCCGTCGGTGTAACTGAAGCTTTCTTT
clone_size: medium-sized; d_call: -; v_call: TRBV7-8; j_call: TRBJ2-5; cdr3_aa: CASSRGRTKETQYF; cdr3_nt: TGTGCCAGCAGCCGTGGTCGTACAAAAGAGACCCAGTACTTC
clone_size: -; d_call: -; v_call: TRBV29-1; j_call: TRBJ2-4; cdr3_aa: CSDEPQACKYIQYF; cdr3_nt: TGCAGCGATGAACCCCAGGCATGCAAATACATTCAGTACTTC
clone_size: once; d_call: -; v_call: TRBV27; j_call: TRBJ2-1; cdr3_aa: CASSSRTGSYNEQFF; cdr3_nt: TGTGCCAGCAGTTCGAGGACTGGTTCCTACAATGAGCAGTTCTTC
clone_size: -; d_call: TRBD1; v_call: TRBV6-6; j_call: TRBJ1-1; cdr3_aa: CASSPGTGAAFF; cdr3_nt: TGTGCCAGCAGTCCCGGGACAGGGGCCGCTTTCTTT
clone_size: medium-sized; d_call: -; v_call: TRBV15; j_call: TRBJ1-5; cdr3_aa: CATSSGRLQPQHF; cdr3_nt: TGTGCCACCAGCAGCGGACGGCTTCAGCCCCAGCATTTT
clone_size: many; d_call: TRBD2; v_call: TRBV4-1; j_call: TRBJ2-1; cdr3_aa: CASSQKGTSLFDEQFF; cdr3_nt: TGCGCCAGCAGCCAAAAAGGGACTAGCCTATTCGATGAGCAGTTCTTC
clone_size: -; d_call: -; v_call: TRBV20-1; j_call: TRBJ2-3; cdr3_aa: CSAYPGHLGEDTQYF; cdr3_nt: TGCAGTGCCTACCCGGGACACCTGGGTGAAGATACGCAGTATTTT
clone_size: medium-sized; d_call: -; v_call: TRBV12-3/TRBV12-4; j_call: TRBJ1-1; cdr3_aa: CASSYIVGETEAFF; cdr3_nt: TGTGCCAGCAGTTATATTGTCGGTGAAACTGAAGCTTTCTTT
clone_size: medium-sized; d_call: -; v_call: TRBV5-5; j_call: TRBJ2-1; cdr3_aa: CASSLVAGHNEQFF; cdr3_nt: TGTGCCAGCAGCTTGGTCGCCGGACACAATGAGCAGTTCTTC
clone_size: medium-sized; d_call: -; v_call: TRBV12-3/TRBV12-4; j_call: TRBJ1-1; cdr3_aa: CASRWDGNTEAFF; cdr3_nt: TGTGCCAGCAGATGGGACGGGAACACTGAAGCTTTCTTT
clone_size: medium-sized; d_call: TRBD1; v_call: TRBV24-1; j_call: TRBJ2-3; cdr3_aa: CATRQGLDTDTQYF; cdr3_nt: TGTGCCACCCGACAGGGCCTCGACACAGATACGCAGTATTTT
clone_size: -; d_call: -; v_call: TRBV5-1; j_call: TRBJ2-5; cdr3_aa: CASSLGTAVTQYF; cdr3_nt: TGCGCCAGCAGCTTGGGTACGGCGGTGACCCAGTACTTC
clone_size: medium-sized; d_call: TRBD2; v_call: TRBV20-1; j_call: TRBJ2-1; cdr3_aa: CSAPSGRALSSYNEQFF; cdr3_nt: TGCAGTGCTCCTAGCGGGAGGGCCCTTAGCTCCTACAATGAGCAGTTCTTC
clone_size: medium-sized; d_call: -; v_call: TRBV6-6; j_call: TRBJ1-1; cdr3_aa: CASSSVNTEAFF; cdr3_nt: TGTGCCAGCAGTTCAGTGAACACTGAAGCTTTCTTT
clone_size: many; d_call: TRBD1; v_call: TRBV18; j_call: TRBJ1-5; cdr3_aa: CASSPTPGQHNQPQHF; cdr3_nt: TGTGCCAGCTCACCGACTCCGGGACAGCACAATCAGCCCCAGCATTTT
clone_size: medium-sized; d_call: TRBD2; v_call: TRBV12-3/TRBV12-4; j_call: TRBJ2-1; cdr3_aa: CASSLTSGSFGRNEQFF; cdr3_nt: TGTGCCAGCAGTTTGACTAGCGGGAGCTTTGGAAGAAATGAGCAGTTCTTC
clone_size: -; d_call: -; v_call: TRBV7-2; j_call: TRBJ1-4; cdr3_aa: CASSFWTTTNEKLFF; cdr3_nt: TGTGCCAGCAGCTTCTGGACCACAACTAATGAAAAACTGTTTTTT
clone_size: many; d_call: TRBD1; v_call: TRBV20-1; j_call: TRBJ2-7; cdr3_aa: CSARDRTGATYEQYF; cdr3_nt: TGCAGTGCTAGAGACCGGACAGGGGCTACCTACGAGCAGTACTTC
clone_size: medium-sized; d_call: -; v_call: TRBV5-1; j_call: TRBJ2-7; cdr3_aa: CASASGPGSSYEQYF; cdr3_nt: TGCGCCAGCGCCTCGGGCCCCGGTAGCTCCTACGAGCAGTACTTC
clone_size: few; d_call: TRBD1; v_call: TRBV6-2/TRBV6-3; j_call: TRBJ2-7; cdr3_aa: CASIRTGSSYEQYF; cdr3_nt: TGTGCCAGCATACGGACAGGGAGCTCCTACGAGCAGTACTTC
clone_size: -; d_call: TRBD2; v_call: TRBV30; j_call: TRBJ2-7; cdr3_aa: CAWIAGSRVRF; cdr3_nt: TGTGCCTGGATAGCGGGCAGCCGAGTCCGTTTC
clone_size: medium-sized; d_call: -; v_call: TRBV6-5; j_call: TRBJ1-5; cdr3_aa: CASSYRFHQPQHF; cdr3_nt: TGTGCCAGCAGTTACAGATTTCATCAGCCCCAGCATTTT
clone_size: medium-sized; d_call: TRBD2; v_call: TRBV11-3; j_call: TRBJ2-1; cdr3_aa: CASSFPQLAGGSYNEQFF; cdr3_nt: TGTGCCAGCAGCTTTCCCCAGCTAGCGGGGGGCTCCTACAATGAGCAGTTCTTC
clone_size: medium-sized; d_call: -; v_call: TRBV7-6; j_call: TRBJ2-1; cdr3_aa: CASSSAQGYNEQFF; cdr3_nt: TGTGCCAGCAGCTCAGCCCAGGGATACAATGAGCAGTTCTTC
clone_size: medium-sized; d_call: TRBD1; v_call: TRBV6-4; j_call: TRBJ2-1; cdr3_aa: CASSRQGGINEQFF; cdr3_nt: TGTGCCAGCAGCCGACAGGGGGGCATAAATGAGCAGTTCTTC
clone_size: -; d_call: -; v_call: TRBV11-2; j_call: TRBJ2-4; cdr3_aa: CASSLDRGRGNIQYF; cdr3_nt: TGTGCCAGCAGCTTAGATAGAGGCCGGGGAAACATTCAGTACTTC
clone_size: medium-sized; d_call: TRBD1; v_call: TRBV18; j_call: TRBJ1-2; cdr3_aa: CASSPPGGYGYTF; cdr3_nt: TGTGCCAGCTCACCCCCAGGGGGGTATGGCTACACCTTC
clone_size: few; d_call: -; v_call: TRBV18; j_call: TRBJ2-7; cdr3_aa: CASSPRTYEQYF; cdr3_nt: TGTGCCAGCTCACCACGAACCTACGAGCAGTACTTC
clone_size: many; d_call: TRBD1; v_call: TRBV10-1; j_call: TRBJ1-1; cdr3_aa: CASSQNLGTGDTEAFF; cdr3_nt: TGCGCCAGCAGTCAAAACCTAGGGACAGGGGACACTGAAGCTTTCTTT
clone_size: many; d_call: -; v_call: TRBV29-1; j_call: TRBJ2-2; cdr3_aa: CSVIVPTGELFF; cdr3_nt: TGCAGCGTGATAGTGCCGACCGGGGAGCTGTTTTTT
clone_size: -; d_call: -; v_call: TRBV6-5; j_call: TRBJ2-1; cdr3_aa: CASSYGVYNEQFF; cdr3_nt: TGTGCCAGCAGTTACGGGGTATACAATGAGCAGTTCTTC
clone_size: -; d_call: TRBD2; v_call: TRBV28; j_call: TRBJ2-1; cdr3_aa: CAMGFGLAGGPGEQFF; cdr3_nt: TGTGCCATGGGCTTCGGGCTAGCGGGAGGGCCGGGTGAGCAGTTCTTC
clone_size: medium-sized; d_call: TRBD1; v_call: TRBV29-1; j_call: TRBJ2-2; cdr3_aa: CSVEDPRTGNTGELFF; cdr3_nt: TGCAGCGTTGAAGATCCTAGGACAGGGAACACCGGGGAGCTGTTTTTT
clone_size: -; d_call: TRBD1; v_call: TRBV2; j_call: TRBJ2-7; cdr3_aa: CASSVSRTGQGPREQYF; cdr3_nt: TGTGCCAGCAGTGTCTCAAGGACCGGACAGGGTCCGCGCGAGCAGTACTTC
clone_size: medium-sized; d_call: -; v_call: TRBV6-5; j_call: TRBJ2-2; cdr3_aa: CASSSLLSAGELFF; cdr3_nt: TGTGCCAGCAGTTCCCTTTTGTCCGCCGGGGAGCTGTTTTTT
clone_size: medium-sized; d_call: -; v_call: TRBV20-1; j_call: TRBJ2-1; cdr3_aa: CSARPLGQGEQFF; cdr3_nt: TGCAGTGCTAGGCCCCTTGGGCAGGGTGAGCAGTTCTTC
clone_size: medium-sized; d_call: -; v_call: TRBV29-1; j_call: TRBJ2-7; cdr3_aa: CSVEDPGSYEQYF; cdr3_nt: TGCAGCGTTGAAGATCCCGGCAGCTACGAGCAGTACTTC
clone_size: medium-sized; d_call: -; v_call: TRBV6-6; j_call: TRBJ2-1; cdr3_aa: CASSTLQTLGNEQFF; cdr3_nt: TGTGCCAGCAGTACCCTCCAAACCCTTGGCAATGAGCAGTTCTTC
clone_size: -; d_call: TRBD1; v_call: TRBV27; j_call: TRBJ2-7; cdr3_aa: CASFRQGLYEQYF; cdr3_nt: TGTGCCAGCTTTCGACAGGGGCTTTACGAGCAGTACTTC
clone_size: medium-sized; d_call: TRBD1; v_call: TRBV7-3; j_call: TRBJ2-7; cdr3_aa: CASSITGAEGEQYF; cdr3_nt: TGTGCCAGCAGCATAACAGGGGCTGAGGGCGAGCAGTACTTC
clone_size: medium-sized; d_call: TRBD2; v_call: TRBV12-3/TRBV12-4; j_call: TRBJ2-3; cdr3_aa: CASSFSTSGTPTDTQYF; cdr3_nt: TGTGCCAGCAGTTTTTCGACTAGCGGGACCCCCACAGATACGCAGTATTTT
clone_size: medium-sized; d_call: -; v_call: TRBV6-5; j_call: TRBJ1-5; cdr3_aa: CASRRDGSNQPQHF; cdr3_nt: TGTGCCAGCAGGAGGGACGGGAGCAATCAGCCCCAGCATTTT
clone_size: many; d_call: TRBD1; v_call: TRBV11-2; j_call: TRBJ1-1; cdr3_aa: CASRRGQQKSTEAFF; cdr3_nt: TGTGCCAGCAGGCGGGGACAGCAAAAGAGCACTGAAGCTTTCTTT
clone_size: many; d_call: -; v_call: TRBV12-2; j_call: TRBJ1-6; cdr3_aa: CASRWDRAHGVYNSPLHF; cdr3_nt: TGTGCAAGTCGCTGGGACAGGGCCCACGGGGTCTATAATTCACCCCTCCACTTT
clone_size: -; d_call: -; v_call: TRBV6-2/TRBV6-3; j_call: TRBJ2-5; cdr3_aa: CASSYHSEVAQYF; cdr3_nt: TGTGCCAGCAGTTACCACAGCGAGGTAGCCCAGTACTTC
clone_size: -; d_call: TRBD2; v_call: TRBV27; j_call: TRBJ2-7; cdr3_aa: CASRDSGGSYEQYF; cdr3_nt: TGTGCCAGCAGGGATAGCGGGGGCTCCTACGAGCAGTACTTC
clone_size: many; d_call: -; v_call: TRBV15; j_call: TRBJ2-5; cdr3_aa: CATSRDFGRQETQYF; cdr3_nt: TGTGCCACCAGCAGAGATTTCGGGAGACAAGAGACCCAGTACTTC
clone_size: medium-sized; d_call: -; v_call: TRBV5-1; j_call: TRBJ2-1; cdr3_aa: CASGSLGRSNEQFF; cdr3_nt: TGCGCCAGCGGATCATTGGGGCGGTCCAATGAGCAGTTCTTC
clone_size: medium-sized; d_call: -; v_call: TRBV15; j_call: TRBJ1-1; cdr3_aa: CATSPQGLSEAFF; cdr3_nt: TGTGCCACCAGTCCTCAGGGGTTGTCTGAAGCTTTCTTT
clone_size: medium-sized; d_call: -; v_call: TRBV4-3; j_call: TRBJ2-7; cdr3_aa: CARPRLRATRSYEQYF; cdr3_nt: TGCGCCCGCCCTCGACTTCGGGCTACCCGGTCCTACGAGCAGTACTTC
clone_size: -; d_call: TRBD2; v_call: TRBV4-1; j_call: TRBJ2-7; cdr3_aa: CASSQEATSGTYEQYF; cdr3_nt: TGCGCCAGCAGCCAAGAGGCCACTAGCGGGACTTACGAGCAGTACTTC
clone_size: medium-sized; d_call: TRBD2; v_call: TRBV3-1; j_call: TRBJ2-7; cdr3_aa: CASSQGTSGRRSEQYF; cdr3_nt: TGTGCCAGCAGCCAAGGGACTAGCGGGAGACGGAGCGAGCAGTACTTC
clone_size: medium-sized; d_call: -; v_call: TRBV15; j_call: TRBJ2-3; cdr3_aa: CATSRGAGEADTQYF; cdr3_nt: TGTGCCACCAGCAGGGGGGCGGGAGAAGCAGATACGCAGTATTTT
clone_size: many; d_call: TRBD2; v_call: TRBV19; j_call: TRBJ2-1; cdr3_aa: CASSFRLAGSYNEQFF; cdr3_nt: TGTGCCAGTAGTTTCCGACTAGCGGGATCCTACAATGAGCAGTTCTTC
clone_size: medium-sized; d_call: TRBD2; v_call: TRBV7-2; j_call: TRBJ2-7; cdr3_aa: CASSLAGLAHEQYF; cdr3_nt: TGTGCCAGCAGCTTAGCAGGACTAGCCCACGAGCAGTACTTC